A single sample gave rise to the 26 T cell receptor beta chains below, sequenced in a study of T cell responses to AZD1222 COVID-19 vaccine. Only in-frame clones appear in the TCRdb table, and some are missing; sequencing was by immunoSEQ multiplex PCR. The sample has around 160,000 clones, roughly 92% seen once. Sample: peripheral blood, taken 28 days after the second AZD1222 dose. These receptors were collected from an adult who received the AZD1222 COVID-19 vaccine.

The gene calls are TRBV28 and TRBJ2-7; no firm D call. Trimming shortened V by 6 bases and J by 1 base, and 7 bases separated the two germline ends. CDR1 and CDR2 from the germline V gene are MDHEN and SYDVKM. This CDR3 comprises 12 residues. CDR3 nucleotide sequence: TGTGCCAGCAGGGCTTTTTCCTACGAGCAGTACTTC. Translating gives CASRAFSYEQYF. Supplemented by reference TRBV28 and TRBJ2-7, the full variable domain reads DVKVTQSSRYLVKRTGEKVFLECVQDMDHENMFWYRQDPGLGLRLIYFSYDVKMKEKGDIPEGYSVSREKKERFSLILESASTNQTSMYLCASRAFSYEQYFGPGTRLTVT.

The chain has TRBV4-3 and TRBJ1-6; 10 bases agree with TRBD1. J lost 9 bases, V lost 0 bases, and 14 bases had no gene match. CDR3 length equals 19 residues. The germline gives CDR1 LGHNA, CDR2 YSLEER. This chain's CDR3 is CASSQDKGTGVPFGSPLHF. The CDR3 DNA follows: TGCGCCAGCAGCCAAGATAAGGGGACAGGGGTTCCCTTTGGTTCACCCCTCCACTTT.

Concerning this clone: This same CDR3 is encoded by further DNA sequences in the sample. The chain recombines TRBV3-1 (or the pseudogene TRBV3-2) with TRBJ1-2, with unresolved D. V lost 1 base and J 6 bases, leaving 6 bases between the germline ends. In germline, CDR1 is LGHDT, CDR2 YNNKEL (reference sequence). There are 12 residues in the CDR3. CDR3 sequence: CASSQGGNGYTF. The CDR3 region has the DNA TGTGCCAGCAGCCAAGGAGGGAATGGCTACACCTTC.

The chain recombines TRBV6-2 or TRBV6-3 with TRBJ1-1; D may be TRBD1 (6 bases). The CDR3 length is 15 residues. V was trimmed by 4 bases and J by 0 bases, leaving 12 bases between them. The germline CDR1 and CDR2 sequences are MNHEY and SVGEGT. The CDR3 DNA reads TGTGCCAGCAGTTTCTTTGGGGGGCTGAACACTGAAGCTTTCTTT. Protein sequence: CASSFFGGLNTEAFF.

This chain uses TRBV4-1 with TRBJ2-5; 11 nucleotides match TRBD2. CDR3 length: 15 amino acids. Germline CDR1 and CDR2: MGHRA and YSYEKL. The ends lost 4 bases at V and 3 bases at J; junction bases unmatched: 4. CDR3: CASSRLGLAEETQYF. CDR3 DNA: TGCGCCAGCAGCCGACTGGGACTAGCGGAAGAGACCCAGTACTTC.

V usage is TRBV4-3 and J usage is TRBJ2-3; TRBD1 aligns across 7 bases. Germline CDR1 reads LGHNA; CDR2 reads YSLEER. The CDR3 sequence is 14 residues long. J lost 6 bases, V lost 1 base, and 4 bases had no gene match. In DNA form, the CDR3 reads TGCGCCAGCAGCCAAGGACAGGGACGGGATACGCAGTATTTT. It codes for CASSQGQGRDTQYF.

This rearrangement joins TRBV30 to TRBJ1-3, with D possibly being TRBD1 (6 bases). There are 15 residues in the CDR3. V was clipped by 5 bases and J by 0 bases, with 14 bases between them. In germline, CDR1 is GTSNPN, CDR2 SVGIG (reference sequence). This chain's CDR3 is CAWANRVFSGNTIYF. CDR3 sequence (DNA): TGTGCCTGGGCCAACAGGGTCTTCTCTGGAAACACCATATATTTT.

The rearrangement uses TRBV9 and TRBJ2-1, with TRBD2 matching over 11 bases. Germline V gives CDR1 SGDLS, CDR2 YYNGEE. J lost 9 bases, V lost 0 bases, and 2 bases had no gene match. The CDR3 covers 14 residues. The CDR3 DNA reads TGTGCCAGCAGCGTAGCTCTAGCGGGAGGTGAGCAGTTCTTC. Protein sequence: CASSVALAGGEQFF.

CDR3 bases: TGTCTGGCTAGCGGGGTAACCTACAATGAGCAGTTCTTC. This codes for CLASGVTYNEQFF. The chain links TRBV2 to TRBJ2-1; 9 positions match TRBD2. CDR3 length equals 13 residues. CDR1 and CDR2 (germline): SNHLY, FYNNEI.

The chain employs TRBV6-5 and TRBJ2-5; 7 bases are shared with TRBD2. The CDR3 has 15 amino acids. Germline V gives CDR1 MNHEY, CDR2 SVGAGI. V gave up 4 bases and J gave up 5 bases; unmatched junction bases: 10. Here the CDR3 DNA reads TGTGCCAGCAGTTTGAGGCGGGAGAGTTTGGAGACCCAGTACTTC. Translated: CASSLRRESLETQYF.

V gene TRBV30 combines with J gene TRBJ1-4; no definite D call. The CDR3 totals 12 residues. Germline V gene lookup returns CDR1 GTSNPN and CDR2 SVGIG (reference sequence). Trimming cost V 1 base and J 8 bases, with 8 bases left between them. The CDR3 region is CAWSGGGEKLFF. CDR3 nucleotides: TGTGCCTGGAGTGGCGGTGGGGAAAAACTGTTTTTT.

This clone was detected only a few times. V and J are TRBV6-5 and TRBJ2-1; 8 nucleotides match TRBD1. The CDR3 has 16 residues. V lost 0 bases and J lost 7; bases outside the gene matches: 8. Looked up from germline, CDR1 is MNHEY and CDR2 is SVGAGI. This chain's CDR3 is CASSYSAQGAENEQFF. CDR3 DNA: TGTGCCAGCAGTTACTCGGCGCAGGGGGCGGAGAATGAGCAGTTCTTC.

The gene calls are TRBV25-1 and TRBJ1-1, with D hard to call. Trimming removed 6 bases from V and 13 bases from J, with 15 bases in between. Germline V CDR1 and CDR2: MGHDK, SYGVNS. The CDR3 extends over 11 amino acids. The chain's CDR3 is CASRAYGSGFF. CDR3 DNA: TGTGCCAGCAGGGCTTATGGGTCCGGTTTCTTT.

The rearrangement links TRBV7-9 to TRBJ1-6, with D perhaps matching TRBD1 (5 bases). Germline V gene lookup returns CDR1 SEHNR and CDR2 FQNEAQ (reference sequence). The CDR3 is 14 amino acids. V shed 9 bases and J shed 8 bases, with 17 bases lying between them. The CDR3 protein is CASSGDSEHSPLHF. The CDR3 DNA is TGTGCCAGTTCCGGAGACAGCGAACATTCACCCCTCCACTTT.

The chain employs TRBV7-9 and TRBJ2-3, with 15 bases that match TRBD2. Germline CDR1 is SEHNR and CDR2 is FQNEAQ (reference sequence). The CDR3 consists of 17 residues. Losses at the gene ends were 6 bases for V and 5 bases for J; bases not matched to a gene: 9. In DNA, the CDR3 is TGTGCCAGCAGACCGGGGACTAGCGGGAGGTACGGAGATACGCAGTATTTT. It specifies CASRPGTSGRYGDTQYF.

J is TRBJ2-2 and V is TRBV4-1; D is uncertain. Germline V CDR1 and CDR2: MGHRA, YSYEKL. V was shortened by 1 base and J by 6 bases, with 15 bases between the two germline ends. This CDR3 spans 16 amino acids. CDR3 residues: CASSQAPPLPPGELFF. CDR3 nucleotides: TGCGCCAGCAGCCAAGCTCCTCCCCTACCGCCCGGGGAGCTGTTTTTT.

The chain links TRBV4-1 to TRBJ2-7; tentatively, D is TRBD1 (6 bases). CDR3 length: 14 amino acids. The germline gives CDR1 MGHRA, CDR2 YSYEKL. V gave up 0 bases and J gave up 4 bases, with 10 bases separating them. CDR3 nucleotide sequence: TGCGCCAGCAGCCAAGATCAACAGGGTTACGAGCAGTACTTC. This sequence encodes CASSQDQQGYEQYF.

J is TRBJ2-1 and V is TRBV18; 9 bases agree with TRBD2. Germline V lookup: CDR1 KGHSH, CDR2 LQKENI. The CDR3 totals 15 residues. V was pared by 2 bases and J by 3 bases, with 2 bases of the junction left unmatched. For the CDR3, the DNA is TGTGCCAGCTCACCAAGGACTAGCGACTACAATGAGCAGTTCTTC. This codes for CASSPRTSDYNEQFF.

The chain combines TRBV6-1 with TRBJ2-1, with D maybe TRBD2 (6 bases). The V gene's germline CDR1 is MNHNS and CDR2 SASEGT. The V gene lost 4 bases and the J gene lost 0 bases, with 13 bases spanning the gap. The CDR3 extends over 16 amino acids. Here the CDR3 DNA reads TGTGCCAGCAGTGCCCTAGCGCTGAGCTCCTACAATGAGCAGTTCTTC. This sequence encodes CASSALALSSYNEQFF.

The genes are TRBV18 and TRBJ1-4; no clear D gene. The CDR3 is 12 residues long. Trimming pared 3 bases from V and 8 bases from J, leaving 7 bases between. Germline lookup yields CDR1 KGHSH and CDR2 LQKENI. Written as DNA, the CDR3 is TGTGCCAGCTCACCGGGGAGGGAAAAACTGTTTTTT. This sequence encodes CASSPGREKLFF.

V is TRBV18 and J is TRBJ2-1; D is ambiguous. Trimming left V 4 bases short and J 0 bases short, with 10 bases between. The germline CDR1 and CDR2 sequences are KGHSH and LQKENI. The length of the CDR3 is 15 residues. Here the CDR3 DNA reads TGTGCCAGCTCACGTGTTGAGAGCTCCTACAATGAGCAGTTCTTC. Amino acids: CASSRVESSYNEQFF.

The chain combines TRBV6-1 with TRBJ1-5; TRBD1 matches at 9 bases. The CDR3 totals 16 residues. Germline V gene lookup returns CDR1 MNHNS and CDR2 SASEGT. The J segment lost 2 bases and the V segment lost 4 bases, leaving 6 bases of the junction unmatched. CDR3 nucleotides: TGTGCCAGCAGTGCACAGGGGGCAGGGGGCAATCAGCCCCAGCATTTT. This codes for CASSAQGAGGNQPQHF.

The chain joins TRBV28 to TRBJ1-5; D not certain. Germline lookup yields CDR1 MDHEN and CDR2 SYDVKM. There are 13 residues in the CDR3. V was shortened by 3 bases and J by 2 bases, with 5 bases between the two germline ends. CDR3: CASSFSRNQPQHF. The CDR3 DNA is TGTGCCAGCAGTTTCTCCCGCAATCAGCCCCAGCATTTT. Variable domain in full (rest from reference TRBV28 and TRBJ1-5): DVKVTQSSRYLVKRTGEKVFLECVQDMDHENMFWYRQDPGLGLRLIYFSYDVKMKEKGDIPEGYSVSREKKERFSLILESASTNQTSMYLCASSFSRNQPQHFGDGTRLSIL.

This chain links TRBV28 with TRBJ1-2; D uncertain. V was pared by 8 bases and J by 4 bases, with 17 bases between. Germline V lookup: CDR1 MDHEN, CDR2 SYDVKM. This CDR3 contains 14 residues. The CDR3 coding sequence is TGTGCCAGCGGAAGGACGATCACGACCTATGGCTACACCTTC. Translation: CASGRTITTYGYTF.

The V call is TRBV13, the J call TRBJ2-3; 8 bases are a match to TRBD2. The CDR3 contains 15 residues. CDR1 PRHDT and CDR2 FYEKMQ come from the germline V gene (reference sequence). The trim removed 5 bases at V and 4 bases at J, leaving 8 bases unmatched. The CDR3: CASSLGLAGPDTQYF. In DNA form, the CDR3 reads TGTGCCAGCAGCCTCGGGCTAGCGGGCCCAGATACGCAGTATTTT.

The chain carries TRBV6-6 and TRBJ2-7; D is unresolved. Germline V gives CDR1 MNHNY, CDR2 SVGAGI (reference sequence). Trimming cost V 0 bases and J 6 bases, with 6 bases left between them. The CDR3 has 12 residues. CDR3 in amino acids: CASSYSMGEQYF. CDR3 bases: TGTGCCAGCAGTTACTCAATGGGCGAGCAGTACTTC.